Below are 27 T cell receptor beta chains sequenced from a single sample in a study of blood T cell repertoires in COVID-19. Assay used: immunoSEQ multiplex PCR; TCRdb lists only in-frame clones, some missing. This sample has around 200,000 clones, with about 88% found just once. Sequencing was carried out using peripheral blood. Receptor source: a woman older than 75 with acute or convalescent COVID-19.

This clone appeared once. The chain employs TRBV7-2 and TRBJ1-1; 7 bases agree with TRBD1. The CDR3 covers 15 residues. The junction had 5 bases not matched to a gene; V was cut back by 1 base and J by 3 bases. Germline V gene sequence: CDR1 SGHTA, CDR2 FQGNSA. CDR3 sequence (DNA): TGTGCCAGCAGCTTAGACAGGGGTATGGACACTGAAGCTTTCTTT. Its protein is CASSLDRGMDTEAFF.

This chain joins TRBV3-1 (or the pseudogene TRBV3-2) and TRBJ1-1, with 10 positions matching TRBD1. From germline, CDR1 is LGHDT and CDR2 YNNKEL (reference sequence). The ends lost 3 bases at V and 5 bases at J; junction bases unmatched: 15. This CDR3 region has 18 residues. The CDR3 here is CASSHPEGRQGARTEAFF. In nucleotides, the CDR3 is TGTGCCAGCAGCCACCCCGAGGGGAGACAGGGGGCGCGTACTGAAGCTTTCTTT.

On this clone: The identical CDR3 is also encoded by other nucleotide sequences in the sample. CDR3 sequence: CASSPTGNTEAFF. The CDR3 DNA reads as TGTGCCAGCTCTCCAACAGGGAACACTGAAGCTTTCTTT. The J gene is TRBJ1-1, the V gene TRBV9; tentatively, D is TRBD1 (5 bases). Trimming removed 7 bases at V and 1 base at J, with 11 bases between. The CDR3 covers 13 residues. CDR1 and CDR2 (germline): SGDLS, YYNGEE. The whole variable domain, filled in from reference TRBV9 and TRBJ1-1, reads DSGVTQTPKHLITATGQRVTLRCSPRSGDLSVYWYQQSLDQGLQFLIQYYNGEERAKGNILERFSAQQFPDLHSELNLSSLELGDSALYFCASSPTGNTEAFFGQGTRLTVV.

This clone was counted a single time. The rearrangement links TRBV30 to TRBJ2-3; 13 bases match TRBD2. The V and J ends lost 3 bases and 2 bases, in that order; junction bases with no gene match: 5. Germline CDR1 is GTSNPN and CDR2 is SVGIG (reference sequence). The CDR3 totals 16 residues. Here the CDR3 reads CAWSPGLAGPTDTQYF. The CDR3, as DNA: TGTGCCTGGAGCCCGGGACTAGCGGGACCCACAGATACGCAGTATTTT.

The rearrangement links TRBV5-1 to TRBJ2-7; 9 positions agree with TRBD1. V lost 0 bases to trimming and J lost 2 bases; unmatched junction nucleotides: 9. The germline V gene has CDR1 SGHRS and CDR2 YFSETQ. There are 17 residues in the CDR3. CDR3 region: CASSLGAWDRATYEQYF. In DNA, the CDR3 is TGCGCCAGCAGCTTGGGGGCTTGGGACAGGGCAACCTACGAGCAGTACTTC.

This sequence joins TRBV7-8 and TRBJ2-1; a weak D match, TRBD2 (6 bases). CDR1 is SGHVS and CDR2 is FQNEAQ in the germline V gene. This CDR3 is 16 amino acids long. V lost 6 bases and J 5 bases, leaving 20 bases between the germline ends. The CDR3 sequence: CASSRIGIAANNEQFF. DNA for the CDR3: TGTGCCAGCAGTCGTATTGGTATAGCGGCCAACAATGAGCAGTTCTTC. The variable domain in full, completed from reference TRBV7-8 and TRBJ2-1, reads GAGVSQSPRYKVAKRGQDVALRCDPISGHVSLFWYQQALGQGPEFLTYFQNEAQLDKSGLPSDRFFAERPEGSVSTLKIQRTQQEDSAVYLCASSRIGIAANNEQFFGPGTRLTVL.

This sequence joins TRBV10-3 and TRBJ2-3; 10 bases agree with TRBD2. The germline V gene has CDR1 ENHRY and CDR2 SYGVKD. J lost 3 bases, V lost 9 bases, and 3 bases had no gene match. CDR3 length equals 13 residues. CDR3 nucleotides: TGTGCCATATCGGGACTAGCGACAGATACGCAGTATTTT. Amino acid sequence: CAISGLATDTQYF.

This clone has just a few counts. CDR3 amino acids: CASRDRGQGNQPQHF. The CDR3 DNA follows: TGTGCCAGTAGAGACAGGGGGCAAGGCAATCAGCCCCAGCATTTT. The V gene is TRBV19, the J gene TRBJ1-5; 10 nucleotides match TRBD1. In germline, CDR1 is LNHDA, CDR2 SQIVND (reference sequence). The CDR3 consists of 15 residues. The V segment lost 6 bases and the J segment 2 bases; nucleotides outside the gene matches: 4.

This rearrangement joins TRBV7-9 to TRBJ2-7; 7 nucleotides align to TRBD1. Germline V gene data show CDR1 as SEHNR and CDR2 as FQNEAQ (reference sequence). The CDR3 consists of 14 residues. Germline trimming cut 7 bases from V and 7 bases from J; bases unmatched to any gene: 13. The CDR3 nucleotides are TGTGCCAGCAACTCCTTTGACAGGGTGGGAGAGCAGTACTTC. This translates into CASNSFDRVGEQYF.

The chain combines TRBV18 with TRBJ1-4; maybe TRBD1 (5 bases). Germline CDR1 KGHSH, CDR2 LQKENI. The CDR3 is 15 amino acids. Trimming left V 5 bases short and J 7 bases short, with 17 bases between. The CDR3 DNA reads as TGTGCCAGCTCAACATCAGGGATGGTCGGTGAAAAACTGTTTTTT. Translating gives CASSTSGMVGEKLFF.

V usage is TRBV5-1 and J usage is TRBJ2-1; no definite D call. Trimming stripped 4 bases from V and 5 bases from J, with 4 bases between. There are 11 residues in the CDR3. CDR1 is SGHRS, CDR2 YFSETQ, per germline. CDR3 sequence (DNA): TGCGCCAGCAGCCCGGACAATGAGCAGTTCTTC. It codes for CASSPDNEQFF.

This chain joins TRBV19 and TRBJ1-1, with 7 bases that match TRBD1. The CDR3 is made up of 13 amino acids. Germline V CDR1 and CDR2: LNHDA, SQIVND (reference sequence). J lost 3 bases, V lost 6 bases, and 4 bases had no gene match. The chain's CDR3 is CASRYRGYTEAFF. CDR3 coding DNA: TGTGCCAGTAGATACAGGGGTTACACTGAAGCTTTCTTT.

The chain combines TRBV7-2 with TRBJ1-4; 8 bases map to TRBD1. V shed 8 bases and J 8 bases; nucleotides not matched to a gene: 10. From germline, CDR1 is SGHTA and CDR2 FQGNSA. The CDR3 loop spans 14 amino acids. The CDR3 loop is CASAPTGGTEKLFF. As DNA, the CDR3 is TGTGCCAGCGCCCCTACAGGGGGTACCGAAAAACTGTTTTTT.

This sequence joins TRBV24-1 and TRBJ1-2, with 8 bases matching TRBD1. From germline, CDR1 is KGHDR and CDR2 SFDVKD. There are 14 residues in the CDR3. The trim removed 4 bases at V and 9 bases at J, leaving 9 bases unmatched. The CDR3 coding sequence is TGTGCCACCAGTGAACCAGGGGGCGCGGAGCGCTACACCTTC. Protein: CATSEPGGAERYTF.

This clone was picked up one time. The chain carries TRBV25-1 and TRBJ1-1, with D hard to call. The V and J ends lost 6 bases and 8 bases respectively, with 16 bases between them. Germline-derived CDR1 and CDR2 are MGHDK and SYGVNS. The CDR3 extends over 13 amino acids. Here the CDR3 reads CASRDPRAGEAFF. The CDR3 region has the DNA TGTGCCAGCAGGGACCCTCGGGCGGGGGAAGCTTTCTTT.

The chain joins TRBV10-3 to TRBJ2-3; TRBD2 matches at 7 bases. Per the germline V gene, CDR1 is ENHRY and CDR2 is SYGVKD. The CDR3 has 12 amino acids. V was pared by 9 bases and J by 4 bases, with 4 bases of the junction left unmatched. The DNA of the CDR3 is TGTGCCATTGGACTAGTGGCAGATACGCAGTATTTT. Its protein product is CAIGLVADTQYF.

The chain carries TRBV7-2 and TRBJ1-5; D call uncertain. Per germline, CDR1 SGHTA and CDR2 FQGNSA. This CDR3 is built from 13 residues. Trimming removed 1 base from V and 4 bases from J, with 5 bases in between. In DNA form, the CDR3 reads TGTGCCAGCAGCTTAGTTCTTAATCAGCCCCAGCATTTT. The encoded protein is CASSLVLNQPQHF.

The gene calls are TRBV7-2 and TRBJ2-7; 9 bases align to TRBD1. V trimming: 1 base; J trimming: 5 bases; junction bases outside the gene matches: 6. Germline CDR1 and CDR2: SGHTA and FQGNSA. The CDR3 totals 15 residues. This CDR3 reads CASSLGGQGRNEQYF. Written as DNA, the CDR3 is TGTGCCAGCAGCTTAGGGGGACAGGGCCGGAACGAGCAGTACTTC.

CDR3 residues: CASSSTQTGTGGPDTQYF. The CDR3 DNA reads as TGTGCCAGCTCCTCGACTCAGACCGGGACAGGGGGCCCAGATACGCAGTATTTT. This chain joins TRBV18 and TRBJ2-3; 12 bases are a match to TRBD1. Germline V gene data show CDR1 as KGHSH and CDR2 as LQKENI. Germline trimming cut 6 bases from V and 4 bases from J; bases unmatched to any gene: 14. This CDR3 has 18 residues. Together with reference TRBV18 and TRBJ2-3, the CDR3 gives the full variable domain: NAGVMQNPRHLVRRRGQEARLRCSPMKGHSHVYWYRQLPEEGLKFMVYLQKENIIDESGMPKERFSAEFPKEGPSILRIQQVVRGDSAAYFCASSSTQTGTGGPDTQYFGPGTRLTVL.

The chain couples TRBV11-3 to TRBJ2-1, with 11 bases fitting TRBD2. The CDR3 length is 14 residues. V lost 3 bases and J lost 7; bases outside the gene matches: 2. Germline V gives CDR1 SGHNT, CDR2 YENEEA. The CDR3 reads CASSFSGRENEQFF. The CDR3 nucleotides read TGTGCCAGCAGCTTTAGCGGGAGGGAGAATGAGCAGTTCTTC.

There are a few counts of this clone. The chain employs TRBV28 and TRBJ1-2; 7 bases map to TRBD1. Germline CDR1 and CDR2: MDHEN and SYDVKM. The CDR3 covers 13 residues. J gave up 4 bases and V 6 bases, and 5 bases lay outside the gene matches. For the CDR3, the DNA is TGTGCCAGCAGCTCGGGACAGACCTATGGCTACACCTTC. This codes for CASSSGQTYGYTF.

This chain links TRBV7-2 with TRBJ1-2; no reliable D call. The CDR3 contains 15 residues. V lost 1 base, J lost 5 bases, and 14 bases lay in between. Germline V CDR1 and CDR2: SGHTA, FQGNSA. The chain's CDR3 is CASSLGMMADYGYTF. The CDR3 nucleotides are TGTGCCAGCAGCTTAGGAATGATGGCTGATTATGGCTACACCTTC.

The chain is built from TRBV12-3 or TRBV12-4 and TRBJ1-1; no clear D gene. The germline V and J ends were trimmed by 6 bases and 1 base, with 9 bases remaining between them. This CDR3 contains 13 residues. The CDR3 sequence is CASRWEGNTEAFF. CDR3 DNA: TGTGCCAGCAGATGGGAGGGGAACACTGAAGCTTTCTTT.

The V call is TRBV28, the J call TRBJ2-5; 9 bases are a match to TRBD1. The germline V gene encodes CDR1 MDHEN and CDR2 SYDVKM. The V segment lost 5 bases and the J segment 5 bases; nucleotides outside the gene matches: 9. The CDR3 covers 15 residues. CDR3 DNA: TGTGCCAGCAGTATCCCGGGACAGGGAAGGGAGACCCAGTACTTC. Protein: CASSIPGQGRETQYF.

V is TRBV9 and J is TRBJ2-1; a possible D gene is TRBD2 (6 bases). Per germline, CDR1 SGDLS and CDR2 YYNGEE. Trimming cost V 3 bases and J 4 bases, with 20 bases left between them. The CDR3 extends over 17 amino acids. In DNA form, the CDR3 reads TGTGCCAGCAGCGCCCTTTGGAGGGTCGCGAGTTACAATGAGCAGTTCTTC. Protein: CASSALWRVASYNEQFF.

This clone came up a few times. The V gene is TRBV9, the J gene TRBJ2-2; the D is unclear. Germline CDR1 SGDLS, CDR2 YYNGEE. V was cut by 3 bases and J by 8 bases, with 8 bases left in between. CDR3 length: 12 residues. CDR3 coding DNA: TGTGCCAGCAGCGCGCTACTTGGGGAGCTGTTTTTT. This sequence encodes CASSALLGELFF.

The chain recombines TRBV7-3 with TRBJ2-1, with a possible D match to TRBD2 (5 bases). This CDR3 contains 16 residues. The ends were cut back, 2 bases at V and 0 bases at J, with 11 bases in the middle. Germline V gene sequence: CDR1 SGHTA, CDR2 FQGTGA. The CDR3 here is CASSLYTGSSYNEQFF. The CDR3 DNA reads TGTGCCAGCAGCTTATATACGGGGAGCTCCTACAATGAGCAGTTCTTC.